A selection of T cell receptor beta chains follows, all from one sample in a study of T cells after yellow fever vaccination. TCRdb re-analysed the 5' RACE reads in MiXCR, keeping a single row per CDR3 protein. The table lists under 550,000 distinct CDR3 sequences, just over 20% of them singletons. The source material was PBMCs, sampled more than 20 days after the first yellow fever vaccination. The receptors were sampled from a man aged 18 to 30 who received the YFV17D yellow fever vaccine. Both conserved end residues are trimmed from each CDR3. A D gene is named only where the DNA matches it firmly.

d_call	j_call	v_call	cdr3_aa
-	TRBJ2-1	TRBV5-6	ASTSDGDNEQF
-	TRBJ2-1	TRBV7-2	ASSLAGGPLGLNEQF
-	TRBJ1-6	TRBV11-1	ASSYRGNNSPLH
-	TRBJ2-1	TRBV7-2	ASSLAANRAPEQF
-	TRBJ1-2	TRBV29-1	SVERGVTGYT
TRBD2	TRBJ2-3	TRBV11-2	ASSFPSGTSGSADTQY
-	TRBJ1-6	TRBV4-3	ASSLRPNNSPLH
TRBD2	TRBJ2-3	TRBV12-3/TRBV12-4	ASSSTSGGRLYLVY
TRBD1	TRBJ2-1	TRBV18	ASSLPGQGYYEQF
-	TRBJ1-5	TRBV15	ATSSREHQPQH
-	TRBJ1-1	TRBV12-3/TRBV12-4	ATFGLIMNTEAF